This TCR beta chain was sequenced for a study of siplizumab effects on memory and regulatory T cells (dated by TCRdb to between 2018 and 2021). In the study overall: The effect of the anti-CD2 antibody siplizumab on alloreactive T-cell subsets was examined in allogeneic mixed lymphocyte reactions constructed from human PBMCs. Overall results and qualifications from the work: Unstimulated naive T cells appeared more diverse than memory T cells, and naive cells seemed to contribute substantially to the alloresponse. Of the alloreactive CD4+ clones that could be mapped, the Treg-derived share averaged around 70% with siplizumab compared with approximately 30% in control reactions. Roughly 80-96% of proliferating CD4+ or CD8+ clones could not be assigned a naive or memory phenotype. Because sequences at frequencies below about 10^-5 were poorly captured, only a minor fraction of alloreactive clones could be mapped back to unstimulated subsets. Siplizumab significantly lowered the cumulative frequency of alloreactive sequences that could be traced to unstimulated CD4+ memory T cells. Whether proliferating Tregs from siplizumab cultures were suppressive was not functionally confirmed.

Sorted unstimulated T cells, along with proliferating T cells recovered from mixed lymphocyte reactions, underwent TCRbeta CDR3 sequencing. Fresh whole blood from around eleven HLA-typed healthy donors served as the source for isolating PBMCs. Receptor libraries were prepared by the immunoSEQ multiplex PCR assay. The deep sequencing platform assayed about 10^5 TCR templates per sample. Genomic DNA extracted from sorted T cells was used for TCRbeta CDR3 sequencing. As for the original processing: The R programming language was used for clonal analysis of TCRbeta CDR3 data. Alloreactive CD4+ and CD8+ clones were identified by comparing unstimulated samples to CFSE-low samples taken after the reaction. Regulatory or non-regulatory origin was assigned to alloreactive CD4+ clones by matching of sequences to sorted unstimulated Treg and non-Treg repertoires. TCRdb took this table from immuneACCESS and kept in-frame rearrangements with V and J called. Such tables lack part of the clones; where checked against another copy, unresolved V genes explain under half of the gap, and the rest is unexplained. That table furnishes V, J and clone size, whereas the DNA furnished D and trimming. This sample comprises roughly 100,000 clones, over 85% of them detected only once. The top ten constitute 5.5% to 7.5% of the sample.

As regards this clone: Which antigen it targets is not known. No base quality values were provided; no much bigger clone lies one nucleotide off.

The CDR3 runs 14 amino acids, cysteine and phenylalanine included. Only the CDR3 region is kept as DNA, spanning 42 bases read in frame from base 1. For CDR1 and CDR2, the germline V gene lists SGHRS and YFSETQ. The V end loses 0 bases and the J end loses 0 bases, and a stretch of 6 bases separates them. The sequenced sample was CD8+ T cells sorted from blood. This TCR came from a human donor in good health. The rearrangement joined TRBV5-1 to TRBJ2-5; no confident D gene assignment can be made. The CDR3 reads CASSLARNQETQYF. The DNA is as follows: TGCGCCAGCAGCTTGGCCCGAAACCAAGAGACCCAGTACTTC.